This T cell receptor beta chain was obtained from a study of neurological immune-mediated disorders (dated by TCRdb to the late 2010s). Concerning the study at large: Among the approximately 34 multiple sclerosis patients, relapsing-remitting MS accounted for some 30 and secondary progressive MS accounted for 3. The study compared peripheral blood TCR-beta repertoires of HTLV-I-associated myelopathy (HAM/TSP) patients, multiple sclerosis patients and healthy controls using UMI-based sequencing. The cohort was made up of about 68 subjects, consisting of around 14 HAM/TSP patients, some 34 multiple sclerosis patients and some 20 healthy controls. The 100 to 110 TCR-beta libraries covered PBMC samples along with longitudinal samples, technical triplicates, and paired sorted CD4+ and CD8+ T-cell subsets.

The table lists this clonotype with many counts. The specificity of this receptor is unknown. Per-base qualities were not stored, and no clone one base away is much larger. cDNA was synthesized by template-switch 5'RACE using a primer with a 10-nucleotide random unique molecular identifier that tagged each TCR transcript. Each sequencing run produced over 160 million TCR-beta sequences covering 15-18 subjects. Total RNA was extracted with the RNeasy kit. The KAPA Real-time Library Amplification kit was used to amplify TCR-beta VDJ regions with primers targeting the TCR constant region and the 5'RACE anchor. Sample indexes and Illumina adaptors were added in a first PCR, and a second PCR then increased library yield. The roughly 650 bp TCR product was size-selected on a 2% E-gel SizeSelection system after Ampure bead purification. Before pooling, library quality was assessed on a Bioanalyzer, concentration was determined with Qubit, and library quantification was performed with the Kapa Library Quantification kit. An Illumina HiSeq 2500 was used to sequence the libraries paired-end at 2 x 150 bp. To increase sequence diversity, roughly 23-30% phiX was spiked into each library pool. Processing in the source paper ran as follows. The UMI-based MiGEC pipeline processed quality-filtered reads and removed over 85% of raw TCR sequences during error correction. IMGT germline references were used for aligning VDJ genes, and each clonotype was defined as a unique CDR3 amino acid sequence together with its V-J genes. Clonal expansion, Shannon diversity, and CDR3 relatedness (CalcPairwiseDistances, ClusterSamples) were evaluated with VDJtools, and phylogenetic trees were built with CLCbio workbench. Expanded clones were defined as having at least 8 unique UMIs, based on coefficient-of-variation modelling across technical triplicates. The public reads were reanalyzed by TCRdb: fastp trimming at Q25, MiXCR alignment, in-frame beta chains only. Rows matching on CDR3 protein sequence are summarized as one entry with the most common DNA and genes. TCRdb, not the authors, supplied the V and J calls. For this sample the table gives about 80,000 distinct CDR3 sequences, of which less than 5.5% were detected only once. The ten largest clones represent 2% to 2.5% of the sample.

For the unsorted PBMC libraries, 2 million PBMCs were stored in RNAlater at -80 degrees C until RNA extraction and were used to generate the libraries. The multiple sclerosis patients were enrolled in a US clinical protocol that evaluated disease progression with magnetic resonance imaging. Peripheral blood was subjected to Ficoll-Hypaque density gradient centrifugation to isolate PBMCs, which were then cryopreserved in liquid nitrogen. Measured from the cysteine to the phenylalanine, the CDR3 is 16 residues long. Only the CDR3 DNA is retained, 48 bases long and in frame from the first base. V trim: 4 bases; J trim: 0 bases; unmatched bases: 9. Reading the germline V gene (reference sequence) gives CDR1 MNHEY and CDR2 SMNVEV. The paper's findings and limits, for the study overall: Phylogenetic analysis grouped repertoires from 18 of 34 MS patients into a cluster of related CDR3 sequences, suggesting a possible repertoire-level signature. Across subjects, expanded clones never shared an identical CDR3 amino acid sequence, which suggests that the TCR-beta repertoires in every group were private. The MS cluster was not associated with any clinical or MRI features, and the authors stated that larger cohorts are needed. The highest TCR clonal expansion was observed in HAM/TSP patients, whereas the lowest was observed in MS patients, even when compared with healthy controls.

The sequenced sample consisted of PBMCs. This sequence originates from a woman in her twenties or thirties with multiple sclerosis. This chain joins TRBV27 to TRBJ2-7; TRBD2 agrees with 7 junctional bases. CDR3 sequence: CASSWGRGRSSYEQYF. The sequenced DNA: TGTGCCAGCAGTTGGGGGAGGGGCCGGAGCTCCTACGAGCAGTACTTC.